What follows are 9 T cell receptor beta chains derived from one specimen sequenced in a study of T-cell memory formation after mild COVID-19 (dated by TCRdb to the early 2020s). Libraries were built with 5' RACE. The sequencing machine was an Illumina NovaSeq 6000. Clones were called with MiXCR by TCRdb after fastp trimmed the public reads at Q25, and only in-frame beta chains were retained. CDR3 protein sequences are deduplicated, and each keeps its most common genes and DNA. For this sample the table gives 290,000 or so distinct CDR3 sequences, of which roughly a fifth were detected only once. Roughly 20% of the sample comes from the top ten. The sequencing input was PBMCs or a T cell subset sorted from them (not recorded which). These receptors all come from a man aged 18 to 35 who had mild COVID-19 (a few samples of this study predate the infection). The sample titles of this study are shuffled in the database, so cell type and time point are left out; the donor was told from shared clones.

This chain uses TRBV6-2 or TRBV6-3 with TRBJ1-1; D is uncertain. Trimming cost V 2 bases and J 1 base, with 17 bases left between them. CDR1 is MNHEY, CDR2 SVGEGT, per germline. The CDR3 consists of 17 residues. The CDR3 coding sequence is TGTGCCAGCAGTTACCCAGCTCGGGGAGGTCGGAACACTGAAGCTTTCTTT. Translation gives CASSYPARGGRNTEAFF.

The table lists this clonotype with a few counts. Written as DNA, the CDR3 is TGTGCCAGCAGCAACCTCTGGAGTAACGAGCAGTACTTC. Translating it yields CASSNLWSNEQYF. This sequence joins TRBV14 and TRBJ2-7; D not resolved. With 5 bases removed from V and 5 bases from J, the gap between germline ends came to 13 bases. The CDR3 covers 13 residues. Germline V gene data show CDR1 as SGHDN and CDR2 as FVKESK.

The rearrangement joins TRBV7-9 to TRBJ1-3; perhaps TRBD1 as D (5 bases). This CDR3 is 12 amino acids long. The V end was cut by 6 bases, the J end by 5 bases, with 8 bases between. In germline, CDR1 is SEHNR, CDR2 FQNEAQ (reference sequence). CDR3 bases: TGTGCCAGCAGTGGGGGAAGAAACACCATATATTTT. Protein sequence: CASSGGRNTIYF.

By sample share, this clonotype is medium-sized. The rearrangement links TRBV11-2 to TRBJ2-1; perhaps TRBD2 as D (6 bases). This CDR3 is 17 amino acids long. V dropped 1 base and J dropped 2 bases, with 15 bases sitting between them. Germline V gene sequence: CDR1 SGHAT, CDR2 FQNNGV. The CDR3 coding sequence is TGTGCCAGCAGCTTAGGACCCGGGACTTCGACCTACAATGAGCAGTTCTTC. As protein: CASSLGPGTSTYNEQFF.

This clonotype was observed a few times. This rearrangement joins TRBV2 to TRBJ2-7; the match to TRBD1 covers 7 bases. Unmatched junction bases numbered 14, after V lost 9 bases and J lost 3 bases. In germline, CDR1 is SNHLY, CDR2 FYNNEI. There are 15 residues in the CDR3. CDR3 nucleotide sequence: TGTGCCAGTCTTCCTGGGCCCAGGGGGAGCTACGAGCAGTACTTC. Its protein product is CASLPGPRGSYEQYF.

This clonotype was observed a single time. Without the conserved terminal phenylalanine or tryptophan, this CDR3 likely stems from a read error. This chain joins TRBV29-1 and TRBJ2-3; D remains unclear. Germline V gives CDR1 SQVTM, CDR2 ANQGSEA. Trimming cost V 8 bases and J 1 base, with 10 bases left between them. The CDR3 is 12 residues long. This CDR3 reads CSSLGGTDTQYS. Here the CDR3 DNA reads TGCAGCTCATTGGGTGGCACAGATACGCAGTATTCT.

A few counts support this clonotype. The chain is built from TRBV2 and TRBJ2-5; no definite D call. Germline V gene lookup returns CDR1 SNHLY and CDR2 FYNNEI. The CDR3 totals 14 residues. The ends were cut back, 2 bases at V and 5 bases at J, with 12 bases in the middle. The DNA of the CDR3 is TGTGCCAGCAGTGAAAGGGTCGATGCGGAGACCCAGTACTTC. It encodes CASSERVDAETQYF.

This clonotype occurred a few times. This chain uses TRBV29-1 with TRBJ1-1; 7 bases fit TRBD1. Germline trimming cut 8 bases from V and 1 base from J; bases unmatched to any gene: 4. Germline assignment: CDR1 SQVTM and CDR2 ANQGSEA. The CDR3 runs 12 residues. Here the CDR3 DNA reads TGCAGCTGCGGGACAGCGAACACTGAAGCTTTCTTT. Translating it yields CSCGTANTEAFF.

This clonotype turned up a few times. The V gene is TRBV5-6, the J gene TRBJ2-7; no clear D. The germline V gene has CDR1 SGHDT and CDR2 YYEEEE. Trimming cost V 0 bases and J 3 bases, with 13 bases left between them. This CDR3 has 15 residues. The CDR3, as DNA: TGTGCCAGCAGCTTGGGCAGGCGATTACGCTACGAGCAGTACTTC. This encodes CASSLGRRLRYEQYF. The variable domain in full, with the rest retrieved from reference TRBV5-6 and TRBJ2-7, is DAGVTQSPTHLIKTRGQQVTLRCSPKSGHDTVSWYQQALGQGPQFIFQYYEEEERQRGNFPDRFSGHQFPNYSSELNVNALLLGDSALYLCASSLGRRLRYEQYFGPGTRLTVT.